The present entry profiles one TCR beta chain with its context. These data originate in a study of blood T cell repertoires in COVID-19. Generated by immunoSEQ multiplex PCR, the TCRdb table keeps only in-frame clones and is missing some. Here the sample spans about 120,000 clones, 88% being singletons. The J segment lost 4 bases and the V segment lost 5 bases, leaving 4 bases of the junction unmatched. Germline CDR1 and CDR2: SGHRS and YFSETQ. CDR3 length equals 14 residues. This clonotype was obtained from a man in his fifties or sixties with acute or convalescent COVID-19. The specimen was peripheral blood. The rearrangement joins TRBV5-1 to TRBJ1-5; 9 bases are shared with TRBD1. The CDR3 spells CASSTGTGNQPQHF. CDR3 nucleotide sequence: TGCGCCAGCAGTACCGGGACAGGGAATCAGCCCCAGCATTTT.